The 6 T cell receptor beta chains below all came from one sample that was sequenced in a study of cytomegalovirus exposure and HLA in healthy donors. The PCR made use of 60 Vbeta and 13 Jbeta primers. Sequenced by immunoSEQ multiplex PCR; TCRdb stores in-frame clones only, minus some. The sample lists some 150,000 clones, about 86% occurring once. The sequenced material came from PBMCs. The origin of the receptors is a man aged 40-49 years in good health and CMV-seropositive.

A few counts support this clone. This chain joins TRBV6-5 and TRBJ1-4, with a weak D call TRBD1 (6 bases). CDR1 and CDR2 from the germline V gene are MNHEY and SVGAGI. Trimming shortened V by 9 bases and J by 0 bases, and 11 bases separated the two germline ends. This CDR3 is built from 14 residues. CDR3 in amino acids: CASMTGSTNEKLFF. Here the CDR3 DNA reads TGTGCCAGTATGACAGGCTCAACTAATGAAAAACTGTTTTTT.

This rearrangement joins TRBV2 to TRBJ1-1, with D possibly TRBD1 on 5 matching bases. Deletions cut 7 bases from V and 0 bases from J, with 12 bases between. The CDR3 runs to 14 residues. Germline V gene data show CDR1 as SNHLY and CDR2 as FYNNEI. CDR3 sequence: CASKRRGLNTEAFF. CDR3 nucleotides: TGTGCCAGCAAGCGGCGGGGCCTGAACACTGAAGCTTTCTTT.

The V call is TRBV2, the J call TRBJ1-1; D is ambiguous. The germline V and J ends were trimmed by 4 bases and 1 base, with 7 bases remaining between them. The CDR3 contains 13 residues. Germline V gene data show CDR1 as SNHLY and CDR2 as FYNNEI. The CDR3 nucleotides are TGTGCCAGCAGTGCCGACACGAACACTGAAGCTTTCTTT. The encoded protein is CASSADTNTEAFF.

The chain is built from TRBV4-3 and TRBJ2-7; tentative D call: TRBD1 (6 bases). Germline V CDR1 and CDR2: LGHNA, YSLEER. V gave up 4 bases and J gave up 2 bases, with 12 bases separating them. CDR3 length: 14 residues. The CDR3 sequence: CASSPQQGPYEQYF. The CDR3 DNA is TGCGCCAGCAGCCCGCAGCAGGGGCCCTACGAGCAGTACTTC.

This clone was seen only once. Other DNA sequences in this sample translate to the same CDR3. The rearrangement links TRBV19 to TRBJ1-5, with 8 bases lining up with TRBD1. Germline-derived CDR1 and CDR2 are LNHDA and SQIVND (reference sequence). V trimming: 6 bases; J trimming: 6 bases; junction bases outside the gene matches: 4. The CDR3 loop spans 13 amino acids. The DNA for the CDR3 is TGTGCCAGTAGAGGGACAGGAGGTCAGCCCCAGCATTTT. Protein sequence: CASRGTGGQPQHF.

This clone was detected a few times. The J gene is TRBJ1-5, the V gene TRBV2; 7 bases match TRBD1. Germline V gene sequence: CDR1 SNHLY, CDR2 FYNNEI. This CDR3 is built from 15 residues. V trimming: 7 bases; J trimming: 0 bases; junction bases outside the gene matches: 6. Here the CDR3 DNA reads TGTGCCAGCAAGGGGGACAGATATAGCAATCAGCCCCAGCATTTT. The encoded protein is CASKGDRYSNQPQHF.